The 17 T cell receptor beta chains below come from one sample, sequenced in a study of post-analysis software for immune sequencing data. These receptors' targets are unknown. The library was made from cDNA and included unique molecular identifiers. One entry per CDR3 protein results from TCRdb running MiXCR on the PCR reads. The sample lists approximately 730,000 distinct CDR3 sequences; 40% to 55% were seen once. The study, taken as a whole, reports: The five TRBV segments detected at higher frequency in patients than in controls included TRBV5-6, TRBV5-1 and TRBV20-1.

Input material: blood. The receptor set was obtained from a girl between 5 and 17 years old with multiple sclerosis.

In its sample, this clonotype was seen once. This chain joins TRBV5-1 and TRBJ2-5, with D perhaps matching TRBD1 (6 bases). The V gene lost 0 bases and the J gene lost 11 bases, with 17 bases spanning the gap. This CDR3 comprises 14 residues. The germline gives CDR1 SGHRS, CDR2 YFSETQ. CDR3 sequence: CASSLGDTVWEQYF. Written as DNA, the CDR3 is TGCGCCAGCAGCTTGGGGGACACCGTTTGGGAGCAGTACTTC.

CDR3: CASSLGLSGTGVYEQYF. The CDR3 DNA reads TGTGCCAGCAGCTTAGGGCTAAGCGGGACAGGGGTCTACGAGCAGTACTTC. The rearrangement joins TRBV7-9 to TRBJ2-4; 10 bases are a match to TRBD1. Judging by the DNA end, TRBJ2-7 fits better; the J call may be wrong. CDR1 is SEHNR and CDR2 is FQNEAQ in the germline V gene (reference sequence). The CDR3 sequence is 17 residues long.

This clonotype appeared a few times. V gene TRBV7-3 combines with J gene TRBJ2-1, with 13 nucleotides matching TRBD2. In germline, CDR1 is SGHTA, CDR2 FQGTGA. The CDR3 loop spans 20 amino acids. The J segment lost 0 bases and the V segment lost 1 base, leaving 9 bases of the junction unmatched. CDR3 nucleotide sequence: TGTGCCAGCAGCTTAAAGGCCGGGACTAGCGGGAAAAGCTCCTACAATGAGCAGTTCTTC. Amino acids: CASSLKAGTSGKSSYNEQFF.

Regarding this clonotype: One end of the junction varies from germline; a read error may be responsible. The rearrangement joins TRBV6-2 or TRBV6-3 to TRBJ2-2, with D uncertain. Germline V lookup: CDR1 MNHEY, CDR2 SVGEGT. The CDR3 extends over 14 amino acids. The CDR3 region is CASSLNRNTEELFF. CDR3 nucleotide sequence: TGTGCCAGCAGTTTAAACAGAAACACCGAGGAGCTGTTTTTT.

This chain connects TRBV2 to TRBJ2-5; D is ambiguous. CDR3 length: 15 amino acids. Germline V gives CDR1 SNHLY, CDR2 FYNNEI. Trimming removed 4 bases at V and 4 bases at J, with 16 bases between. This chain's CDR3 is CASSVGSDNVETQYF. As DNA, the CDR3 is TGTGCCAGCAGTGTGGGTTCAGACAACGTAGAGACCCAGTACTTC.

The genes are TRBV28 and TRBJ1-4; D not resolved. V was clipped by 9 bases and J by 4 bases, with 9 bases between them. The CDR3 has 12 amino acids. CDR1 is MDHEN, CDR2 SYDVKM, per germline. CDR3 loop: CASRINNEKLFF. CDR3 DNA: TGTGCCAGTAGGATAAATAATGAAAAACTGTTTTTT.

In this sample, this clonotype turned up a few times. The rearrangement links TRBV7-9 to TRBJ2-5; no clear D gene. CDR1 and CDR2 (germline): SEHNR, FQNEAQ (reference sequence). CDR3 length: 16 residues. Between the trimmed V and J ends, which lost 5 bases and 5 bases, there was a span of 21 bases. CDR3 sequence (DNA): TGTGCCAGCAGCCCCGCGCGGTTGGTTGCTGGGGAGACCCAGTACTTC. Its protein is CASSPARLVAGETQYF.

This clonotype came up a few times. The chain links TRBV29-1 to TRBJ2-3, with a weak D call TRBD1 (5 bases). Trimming took 7 bases from V and 0 from J, leaving 14 bases between them. This CDR3 contains 14 residues. The germline gives CDR1 SQVTM, CDR2 ANQGSEA. CDR3 DNA sequence: TGCAGCGCCGCGCGACGGACAAGCACAGATACGCAGTATTTT. Amino acid sequence: CSAARRTSTDTQYF.

This clonotype was seen a handful of times. V gene TRBV7-2 combines with J gene TRBJ2-5, with TRBD1 matching 8 bases. V shed 6 bases and J 11 bases; nucleotides not matched to a gene: 8. The CDR3 covers 12 residues. Germline V gives CDR1 SGHTA, CDR2 FQGNSA. The CDR3 is CASSATGGEQYF. The DNA for the CDR3 is TGTGCCAGCAGTGCAACAGGGGGAGAGCAGTACTTC.

This clonotype appeared a few times. The chain carries TRBV15 and TRBJ2-5; possible D gene TRBD2, 5 bases. The CDR3 runs to 13 residues. The V end was cut by 4 bases, the J end by 2 bases, with 8 bases between. Germline CDR1 and CDR2: LNHNV and YYDKDF (reference sequence). CDR3 residues: CATSIKRQETQYF. The CDR3 DNA reads as TGTGCCACCAGCATAAAGCGGCAAGAGACCCAGTACTTC. Full variable domain (missing parts from reference TRBV15 and TRBJ2-5): DAMVIQNPRYQVTQFGKPVTLSCSQTLNHNVMYWYQQKSSQAPKLLFHYYDKDFNNEADTPDNFQSRRPNTSFCFLDIRSPGLGDTAMYLCATSIKRQETQYFGPGTRLLVL.

About this clonotype itself: One junction end does not reproduce the germline sequence, and a read error may be involved. The rearrangement uses TRBV7-2 and TRBJ1-2; D remains ambiguous. The CDR3 is 15 residues long. The germline CDR1 and CDR2 sequences are SGHTA and FQGNSA. CDR3 residues: CASSLELVANCGYTF. DNA of the CDR3: TGTGCCAGCAGCTTAGAACTTGTAGCTAACTGTGGCTACACCTTC.

The rearrangement uses TRBV5-1 and TRBJ2-3, with D possibly matching TRBD2 (6 bases). V lost 2 bases and J 4 bases, leaving 11 bases between the germline ends. CDR1 is SGHRS, CDR2 YFSETQ, per germline. This CDR3 region has 14 residues. The CDR3 spells CASSLGGVSDTQYF. Written as DNA, the CDR3 is TGCGCCAGCAGCTTAGGAGGGGTGTCAGATACGCAGTATTTT.

This clonotype was detected a few times. The rearrangement uses TRBV27 and TRBJ2-1; 8 positions agree with TRBD1. The V segment lost 6 bases and the J segment 7 bases; nucleotides outside the gene matches: 8. Germline loops: CDR1 MNHEY, CDR2 SMNVEV (reference sequence). This CDR3 has 14 residues. CDR3 loop: CASSIRDRPNEQFF. CDR3 in DNA: TGTGCCAGCAGCATCCGGGACAGGCCAAATGAGCAGTTCTTC.

The chain recombines TRBV12-3 or TRBV12-4 with TRBJ2-1; 7 bases are shared with TRBD2. The CDR3 loop spans 15 amino acids. Trimming removed 6 bases from V and 5 bases from J; junction bases left unmatched: 10. The CDR3 is CASSRRTSPHNEQFF. CDR3 DNA sequence: TGTGCCAGCAGCCGCCGGACTAGTCCCCACAATGAGCAGTTCTTC.

The chain employs TRBV5-1 and TRBJ2-7, with 8 bases aligning to TRBD1. After removal of 4 bases from V and 3 bases from J, the junction contained 9 bases not matched to a gene. Germline CDR1 reads SGHRS; CDR2 reads YFSETQ. CDR3 length: 15 residues. DNA of the CDR3: TGCGCCAGCAGCGCAACAGGGGGACCCAGCTACGAGCAGTACTTC. Translated, it gives CASSATGGPSYEQYF.

As regards this clonotype: At one of its ends the junction is not consistent with the germline gene, which may arise from a read error. The chain recombines TRBV5-5 with TRBJ2-4; 7 bases line up with TRBD2. TRBJ2-7 explains the end of the DNA better; the J call may be wrong. The germline V gene has CDR1 SGHKS and CDR2 YYEKEE (reference sequence). This CDR3 has 14 residues. CDR3: CTSSRTGGSGEQYF. CDR3 DNA: TGTACCAGCAGCCGGACCGGCGGGAGCGGCGAGCAGTACTTC.

This chain connects TRBV7-9 to TRBJ2-5; D gene uncertain. The ends were cut back, 0 bases at V and 0 bases at J, with 11 bases in the middle. The CDR3 spans 16 residues. Germline CDR1 reads SEHNR; CDR2 reads FQNEAQ (reference sequence). This CDR3 is CASSLARALYQETQYF. The CDR3 coding sequence is TGTGCCAGCAGCTTAGCGCGAGCGCTGTACCAAGAGACCCAGTACTTC.